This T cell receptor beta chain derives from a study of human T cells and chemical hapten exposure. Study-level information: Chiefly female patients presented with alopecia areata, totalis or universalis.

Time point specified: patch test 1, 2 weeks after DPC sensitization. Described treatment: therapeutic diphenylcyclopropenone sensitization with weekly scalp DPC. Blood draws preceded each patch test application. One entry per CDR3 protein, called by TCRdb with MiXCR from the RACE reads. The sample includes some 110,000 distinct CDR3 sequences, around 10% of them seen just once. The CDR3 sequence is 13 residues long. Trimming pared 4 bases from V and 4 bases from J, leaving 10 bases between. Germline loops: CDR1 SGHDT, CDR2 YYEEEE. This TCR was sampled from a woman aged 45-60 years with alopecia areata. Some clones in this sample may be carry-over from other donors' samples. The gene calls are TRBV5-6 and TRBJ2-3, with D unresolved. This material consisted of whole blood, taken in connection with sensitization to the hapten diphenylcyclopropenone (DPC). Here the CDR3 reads CASSGAGADTQYF. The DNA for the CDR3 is TGTGCCAGCAGCGGTGCCGGTGCAGATACGCAGTATTTT.